The 7 T cell receptor beta chains in this list originate from one sample, sequenced in a study of blood T cell repertoires in COVID-19 (dated by TCRdb to about 2020). Receptors were amplified or captured by the immunoSEQ multiplex PCR assay. The table comes from immuneACCESS by way of TCRdb, which keeps in-frame sequences with V and J called. Part of the clones is missing from these tables; in studies checked, under half for an unresolved V gene and the rest for unknown reasons. The sample has roughly 63,000 clones on record, 80% to 90% of them singletons. More than 2% of the sample lies in the top ten. Sequenced material: peripheral blood. The receptors stem from a human donor in a cohort sampled during active COVID-19.

The chain uses TRBV28 and TRBJ2-7; 9 nucleotides match TRBD1. The CDR3 contains 17 residues. Germline values: CDR1 MDHEN, CDR2 SYDVKM. Trimming cost V 3 bases and J 5 bases; bases outside gene matches: 14. The CDR3 bases are TGTGCCAGCAGTTTTTCAATGTTGGGACAGGGACGTCACGAGCAGTACTTC. It is translated as CASSFSMLGQGRHEQYF.

The chain couples TRBV5-5 to TRBJ2-1; no reliable D call. The CDR3 has 15 amino acids. V dropped 4 bases and J dropped 7 bases, with 18 bases sitting between them. CDR1 is SGHKS, CDR2 YYEKEE, per germline (reference sequence). This CDR3 reads CASSLTEVFGNEQFF. The CDR3 coding sequence is TGTGCCAGCAGCCTGACCGAGGTGTTCGGAAATGAGCAGTTCTTC. The full variable domain, in which reference TRBV5-5 and TRBJ2-1 provide the parts outside the CDR3, is DAGVTQSPTHLIKTRGQQVTLRCSPISGHKSVSWYQQVLGQGPQFIFQYYEKEERGRGNFPDRFSARQFPNYSSELNVNALLLGDSALYLCASSLTEVFGNEQFFGPGTRLTVL.

This sequence joins TRBV2 and TRBJ1-5; 7 bases agree with TRBD1. CDR3 length: 13 amino acids. The germline gives CDR1 SNHLY, CDR2 FYNNEI. V was pared by 6 bases and J by 3 bases, with 2 bases of the junction left unmatched. This chain's CDR3 is CASRDRDNQPQHF. CDR3 nucleotide sequence: TGTGCCAGCAGAGACAGGGACAATCAGCCCCAGCATTTT.

The genes are TRBV2 and TRBJ2-7; D possibly corresponds to TRBD1 (6 bases). The CDR3 sequence is 15 residues long. V was cut by 5 bases and J by 1 base, with 15 bases left in between. Germline V gene data show CDR1 as SNHLY and CDR2 as FYNNEI. The CDR3 coding sequence is TGTGCCAGCAGTCAGGGGCGAACTAGGTCCTACGAGCAGTACTTC. Protein: CASSQGRTRSYEQYF.

The rearrangement uses TRBV7-2 and TRBJ2-2; D call uncertain. Per germline, CDR1 SGHTA and CDR2 FQGNSA. Trimming cost V 2 bases and J 5 bases, with 18 bases left between them. CDR3 length equals 17 residues. The CDR3 nucleotides are TGTGCCAGCAGCTTAAGTCGGGTAGCCCCAAGGACCGGGGAGCTGTTTTTT. Protein: CASSLSRVAPRTGELFF. Together with reference TRBV7-2 and TRBJ2-2, the CDR3 gives the full variable domain: GAGVSQSPSNKVTEKGKDVELRCDPISGHTALYWYRQSLGQGLEFLIYFQGNSAPDKSGLPSDRFSAERTGGSVSTLTIQRTQQEDSAVYLCASSLSRVAPRTGELFFGEGSRLTVL.

The V call is TRBV28, the J call TRBJ1-5; TRBD1 might be the D (5 bases). The CDR3 is 16 amino acids. The germline gives CDR1 MDHEN, CDR2 SYDVKM. V dropped 4 bases and J dropped 6 bases, with 19 bases sitting between them. CDR3 nucleotide sequence: TGTGCCAGCAGTTCTCAGGGCTTAGATTTCTCTCAGCCCCAGCATTTT. Encoded protein: CASSSQGLDFSQPQHF.

This chain joins TRBV10-1 and TRBJ1-1; tentative D call: TRBD1 (5 bases). V lost 10 bases, J lost 4 bases, and 25 bases lay in between. The germline V gene encodes CDR1 WNHNN and CDR2 SYGVQD (reference sequence). This CDR3 spans 16 amino acids. The CDR3 region has the DNA TGCGCCACCGCCCTGACAGCCCACGCCCTGGGCACTGAAGCTTTCTTT. As protein: CATALTAHALGTEAFF.